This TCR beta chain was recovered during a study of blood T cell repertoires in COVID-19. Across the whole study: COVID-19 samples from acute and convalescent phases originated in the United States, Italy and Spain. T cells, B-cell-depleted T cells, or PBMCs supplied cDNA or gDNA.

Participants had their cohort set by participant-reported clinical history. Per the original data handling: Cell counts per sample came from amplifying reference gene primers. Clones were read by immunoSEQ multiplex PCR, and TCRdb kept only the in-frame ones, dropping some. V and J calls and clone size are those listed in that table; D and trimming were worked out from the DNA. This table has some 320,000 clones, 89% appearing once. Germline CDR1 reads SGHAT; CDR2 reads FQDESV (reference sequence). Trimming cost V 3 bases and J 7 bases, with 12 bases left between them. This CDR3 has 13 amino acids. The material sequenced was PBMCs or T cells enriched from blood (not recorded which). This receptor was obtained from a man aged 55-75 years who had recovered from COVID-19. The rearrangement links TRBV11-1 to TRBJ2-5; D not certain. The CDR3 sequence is CASSFFPRGTQYF. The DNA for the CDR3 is TGTGCCAGCAGCTTTTTCCCCAGAGGGACCCAGTACTTC.